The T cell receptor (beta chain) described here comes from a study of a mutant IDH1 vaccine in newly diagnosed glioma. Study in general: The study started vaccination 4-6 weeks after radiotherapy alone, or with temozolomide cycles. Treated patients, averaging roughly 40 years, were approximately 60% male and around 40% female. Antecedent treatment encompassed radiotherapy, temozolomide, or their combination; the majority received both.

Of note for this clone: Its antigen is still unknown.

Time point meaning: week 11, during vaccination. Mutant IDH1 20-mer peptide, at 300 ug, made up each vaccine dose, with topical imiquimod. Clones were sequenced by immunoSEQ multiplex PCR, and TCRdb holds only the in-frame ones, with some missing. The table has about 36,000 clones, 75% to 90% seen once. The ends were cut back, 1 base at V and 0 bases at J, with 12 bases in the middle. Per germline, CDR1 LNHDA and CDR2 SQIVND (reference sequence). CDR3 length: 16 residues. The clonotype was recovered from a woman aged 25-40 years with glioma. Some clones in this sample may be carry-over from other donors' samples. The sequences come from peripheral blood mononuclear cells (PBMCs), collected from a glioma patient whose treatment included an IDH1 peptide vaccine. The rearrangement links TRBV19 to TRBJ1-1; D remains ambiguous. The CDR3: CASSIADAIMNTEAFF. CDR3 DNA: TGTGCCAGTAGTATAGCGGACGCTATTATGAACACTGAAGCTTTCTTT. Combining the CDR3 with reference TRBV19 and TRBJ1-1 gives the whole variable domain DGGITQSPKYLFRKEGQNVTLSCEQNLNHDAMYWYRQDPGQGLRLIYYSQIVNDFQKGDIAEGYSVSREKKESFPLTVTSAQKNPTAFYLCASSIADAIMNTEAFFGQGTRLTVV.